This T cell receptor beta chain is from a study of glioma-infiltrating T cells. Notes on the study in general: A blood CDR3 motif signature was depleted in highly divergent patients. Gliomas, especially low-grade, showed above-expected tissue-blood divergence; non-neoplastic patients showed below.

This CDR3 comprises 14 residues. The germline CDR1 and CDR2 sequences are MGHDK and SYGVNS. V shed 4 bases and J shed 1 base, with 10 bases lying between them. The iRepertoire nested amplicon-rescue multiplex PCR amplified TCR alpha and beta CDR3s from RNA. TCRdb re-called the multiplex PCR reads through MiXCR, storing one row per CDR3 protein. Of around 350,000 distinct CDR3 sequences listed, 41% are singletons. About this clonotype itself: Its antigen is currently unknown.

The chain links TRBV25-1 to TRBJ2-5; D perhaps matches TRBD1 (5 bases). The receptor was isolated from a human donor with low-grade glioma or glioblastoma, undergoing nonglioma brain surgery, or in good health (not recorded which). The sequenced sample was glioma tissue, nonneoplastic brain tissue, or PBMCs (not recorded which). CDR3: CASSGYRPQETQYF. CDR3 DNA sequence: TGTGCCAGCAGTGGGTACAGGCCCCAAGAGACCCAGTACTTC.